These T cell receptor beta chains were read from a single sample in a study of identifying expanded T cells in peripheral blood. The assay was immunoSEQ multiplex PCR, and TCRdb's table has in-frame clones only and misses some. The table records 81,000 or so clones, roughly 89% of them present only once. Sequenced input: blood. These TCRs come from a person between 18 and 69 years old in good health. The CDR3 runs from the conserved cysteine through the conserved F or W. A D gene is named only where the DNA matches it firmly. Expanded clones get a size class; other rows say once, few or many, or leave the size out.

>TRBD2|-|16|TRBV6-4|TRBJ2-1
TGTGCCAGCAGCCTTCTAGCGGGAGGAGGTCACAATGAGCAGTTCTTC
CASSLLAGGGHNEQFF
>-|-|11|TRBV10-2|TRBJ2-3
TGCGCCAGTTCTAGCACAGATACGCAGTATTTT
CASSSTDTQYF
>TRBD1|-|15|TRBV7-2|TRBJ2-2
TGTGCCAGCAGACAGGGGGGCGGAAAGACCGGGGAGCTGTTTTTT
CASRQGGGKTGELFF
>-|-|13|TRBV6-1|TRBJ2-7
TGTGCCAGCAGTGAAGGGCACTTCTACGAGCAGTACTTC
CASSEGHFYEQYF
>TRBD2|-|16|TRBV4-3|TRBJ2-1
TGCGCCAGCAGCCAAGTTCGGCCTAGCGGGAACAATGAGCAGTTCTTC
CASSQVRPSGNNEQFF
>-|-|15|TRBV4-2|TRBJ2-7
TGTGCCAGCAGCCAAGATTGGGCAGGACTCTACGAGCAGTACTTC
CASSQDWAGLYEQYF
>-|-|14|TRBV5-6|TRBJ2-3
TGTGCCAGCAGTTCCCCGGGCGGCACAGATACGCAGTATTTT
CASSSPGGTDTQYF
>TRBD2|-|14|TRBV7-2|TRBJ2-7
TGTGCCAGCAGCTTCGCTAGCGGCCCCTACGAGCAGTACTTC
CASSFASGPYEQYF
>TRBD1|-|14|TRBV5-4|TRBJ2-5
TGTGCCAGCAGCTTGGAGGGGGCGCTGGAGACCCAGTACTTC
CASSLEGALETQYF
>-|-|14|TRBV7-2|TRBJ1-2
TGTGCCAGCAGCTTAGTGGAGGGGGACTATGGCTACACCTTC
CASSLVEGDYGYTF
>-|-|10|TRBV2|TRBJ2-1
TGTGCCAGCAGGTACAATGAGCAGTTCTTC
CASRYNEQFF
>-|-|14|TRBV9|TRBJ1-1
TGTGCCAGCAGCGTGGGCGGCCAGAACACTGAAGCTTTCTTT
CASSVGGQNTEAFF
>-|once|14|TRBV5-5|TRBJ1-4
TGTGCCAGCAGCTTGTCAAGGACGGATGAAAAACTGTTTTTT
CASSLSRTDEKLFF
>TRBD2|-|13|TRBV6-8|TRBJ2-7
TGTGCCACCCTAGCGGGAGGGCCCTACGAGCAGTACTTC
CATLAGGPYEQYF
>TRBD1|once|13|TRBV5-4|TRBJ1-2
TGTGCCAGCAGCTCGGGACAGGCCTATGGCTACACCTTC
CASSSGQAYGYTF
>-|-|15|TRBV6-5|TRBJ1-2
TGTGCCAGCAGTTTGGACCGACTTCTCTACTATGGCTACACCTTC
CASSLDRLLYYGYTF
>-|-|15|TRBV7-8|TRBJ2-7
TGTGCCAGCAGACCTATAGCGGAGGTCTCCTACGAGCAGTACTTC
CASRPIAEVSYEQYF
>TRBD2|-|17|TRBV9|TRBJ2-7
TGTGCCAGCAGCGCAGGGACTAGCGGGAGCACACCCTACGAGCAGTACTTC
CASSAGTSGSTPYEQYF
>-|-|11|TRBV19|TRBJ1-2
TGTGCCAGTAGAAACAGCTATGGCTACACCTTC
CASRNSYGYTF
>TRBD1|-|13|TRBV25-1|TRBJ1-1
TGTGCCAGCAGGAGGGCAGGGGGCACTGAAGCTTTCTTT
CASRRAGGTEAFF
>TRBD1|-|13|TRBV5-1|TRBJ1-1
TGCGCCAGCAGGGGACAGTTGAACACTGAAGCTTTCTTT
CASRGQLNTEAFF
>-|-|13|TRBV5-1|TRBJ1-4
TGCGCCAGCAGGCCGACCGTTAATGAAAAACTGTTTTTT
CASRPTVNEKLFF
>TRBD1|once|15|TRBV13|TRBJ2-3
TGTGCCAGCAGCCACTCGGGACAGGGGGCAGATACGCAGTATTTT
CASSHSGQGADTQYF
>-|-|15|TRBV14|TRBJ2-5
TGTGCCAGCAGCCCTAATTGGCAATCCCAAGAGACCCAGTACTTC
CASSPNWQSQETQYF
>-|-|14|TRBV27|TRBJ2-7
TGTGCCAGCAGTCCTCGACCCGGTCCCTACGAGCAGTACTTC
CASSPRPGPYEQYF
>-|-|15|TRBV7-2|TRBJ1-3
TGTGCCAGCAGCTTAGGCCTTATCTCTGGAAACACCATATATTTT
CASSLGLISGNTIYF
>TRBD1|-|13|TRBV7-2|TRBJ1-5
TGTGCCAGCAGCTTTGAAAGGGACAGGCCCCAGCATTTT
CASSFERDRPQHF
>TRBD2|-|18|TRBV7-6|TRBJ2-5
TGTGCCAGCAGCTTAGCAACTAGCGGGTTGGGGGGTCAAGAGACCCAGTACTTC
CASSLATSGLGGQETQYF
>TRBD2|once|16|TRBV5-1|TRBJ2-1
TGCGCCAGCAGCTTGGACGGGACTAGCGGATACAATGAGCAGTTCTTC
CASSLDGTSGYNEQFF
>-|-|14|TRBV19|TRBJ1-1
TGTGCCAGTATTGTGGACCCGGCGAGCACTGAAGCTTTCTTT
CASIVDPASTEAFF
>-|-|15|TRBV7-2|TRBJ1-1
TGTGCCAGCTCTGAAGGAGACAGAAGGTCTTCTGAAGCTTTCTTT
CASSEGDRRSSEAFF